A single sample is the source of the 23 T cell receptor beta chains below, sequenced in a study of shared clonotypes between healthy human individuals. Clones were read by immunoSEQ multiplex PCR, and TCRdb kept only the in-frame ones, dropping some. Here the sample spans 2 million to 2.5 million clones, approximately 96% being singletons. Sequencing was done on a sample of naive CD4+ T cells sorted from blood. Subset noted: CD45RA+ positively selected. The receptor set was obtained from a man aged 18 to 29 in good health.

CDR3 sequence reads: CASSQRPGTDPNRNIQYF. The DNA for the CDR3 is TGTGCCAGCAGCCAGAGGCCAGGGACAGATCCTAATAGGAACATTCAGTACTTC. The chain has TRBV9 and TRBJ2-4; 7 positions agree with TRBD1. Trimming removed 4 bases from V and 7 bases from J; junction bases left unmatched: 20. The CDR3 covers 18 residues. Per the germline V gene, CDR1 is SGDLS and CDR2 is YYNGEE.

J is TRBJ2-7 and V is TRBV2; D is unresolved. This CDR3 has 12 residues. Trimming took off 6 bases at V and 5 bases at J, with 11 bases between the two ends. The germline gives CDR1 SNHLY, CDR2 FYNNEI. In DNA form, the CDR3 reads TGTGCCAGCAGGGTGGACGGAGACGAGCAGTACTTC. This translates into CASRVDGDEQYF.

This chain joins TRBV19 and TRBJ2-1; a weak D match, TRBD1 (6 bases). CDR1 and CDR2 (germline): LNHDA, SQIVND (reference sequence). The CDR3 runs 16 residues. Trimming shortened V by 6 bases and J by 3 bases, and 18 bases separated the two germline ends. Here the CDR3 reads CASRHLTGEFYNEQFF. The CDR3 nucleotides read TGTGCCAGTAGGCACTTGACAGGCGAGTTCTACAATGAGCAGTTCTTC.

This chain uses TRBV21-1 with TRBJ1-2. TRBV21-1 is listed as a pseudogene. CDR3 size: 14 residues. CDR3: CASNSGFTNYGYTF. The DNA of the CDR3 is TGTGCCAGCAATTCGGGTTTCACTAACTATGGCTACACCTTC.

The gene calls are TRBV18 and TRBJ1-2; no definite D call. CDR1 is KGHSH and CDR2 is LQKENI in the germline V gene. The CDR3 is 14 residues long. Trimming cost V 3 bases and J 8 bases, with 16 bases left between them. The DNA of the CDR3 is TGTGCCAGCTCACCTCCGACCGACCCTACCGGCTACACCTTC. This translates into CASSPPTDPTGYTF.

The J gene is TRBJ1-6, the V gene TRBV7-8; a weak D match, TRBD1 (5 bases). The CDR3 sequence is 17 residues long. CDR1 is SGHVS and CDR2 is FQNEAQ in the germline V gene. V shed 6 bases and J shed 4 bases, with 19 bases lying between them. CDR3 residues: CASSRGSGIGYNSPLHF. Written as DNA, the CDR3 is TGTGCCAGCAGTCGGGGGTCGGGTATAGGATATAATTCACCCCTCCACTTT.

The J gene is TRBJ1-3, the V gene TRBV10-3; D not certain. With 5 bases removed from V and 4 bases from J, the gap between germline ends came to 18 bases. The length of the CDR3 is 16 residues. CDR1 is ENHRY and CDR2 is SYGVKD in the germline V gene. In DNA form, the CDR3 reads TGTGCCATCAGTATCGAATTGAGCTCCATGGGAAACACCATATATTTT. The encoded protein is CAISIELSSMGNTIYF.

This clone was detected once. The sample contains more than one DNA sequence encoding this CDR3. The chain employs TRBV11-2 and TRBJ1-2, with TRBD1 as a possible D gene (5 bases). Germline V lookup: CDR1 SGHAT, CDR2 FQNNGV. The CDR3 consists of 16 residues. V was pared by 1 base and J by 0 bases, with 12 bases between. CDR3 sequence (DNA): TGTGCCAGCAGCTTAGCAGGGACCGGAGCTAACTATGGCTACACCTTC. This sequence encodes CASSLAGTGANYGYTF.

This clone was detected once. The chain links TRBV5-6 to TRBJ2-1; TRBD2 matches at 12 bases. This CDR3 spans 18 amino acids. From germline, CDR1 is SGHDT and CDR2 YYEEEE. The J segment lost 1 base and the V segment lost 2 bases, leaving 7 bases of the junction unmatched. CDR3 in amino acids: CASSFNLAGGWSYNEQFF. CDR3 bases: TGTGCCAGCAGCTTCAACCTAGCGGGAGGGTGGTCCTACAATGAGCAGTTCTTC.

This clone was seen a handful of times. V usage is TRBV5-6 and J usage is TRBJ1-2; the match to TRBD1 covers 7 bases. CDR3 size: 13 residues. The germline gives CDR1 SGHDT, CDR2 YYEEEE. The V and J ends lost 4 bases and 8 bases, in that order; junction bases with no gene match: 8. CDR3 residues: CASSRGQTSGYTF. The CDR3 DNA reads TGTGCCAGCAGCCGGGGACAGACCAGCGGCTACACCTTC.

The chain combines TRBV14 with TRBJ2-5; the D is unclear. The CDR3 contains 13 residues. V was trimmed by 0 bases and J by 5 bases, leaving 7 bases between them. Germline CDR1 and CDR2: SGHDN and FVKESK. The CDR3 DNA reads as TGTGCCAGCAGCCAAGATCGCTTGGAGACCCAGTACTTC. This translates into CASSQDRLETQYF.

On this clone itself: Other DNA variants within this sample encode the same CDR3. The CDR3 protein is CASSRGLAGGETQYF. CDR3 nucleotide sequence: TGTGCCAGCAGCCGGGGACTAGCGGGAGGAGAGACCCAGTACTTC. This chain joins TRBV7-2 and TRBJ2-5; TRBD2 agrees at 15 bases. CDR1 and CDR2 (germline): SGHTA, FQGNSA. This CDR3 comprises 15 residues. Trimming removed 5 bases from V and 4 bases from J; junction bases left unmatched: 2.

This clone was detected once. The V and J genes are TRBV6-5 and TRBJ2-5, with 10 bases that match TRBD2. The germline V gene has CDR1 MNHEY and CDR2 SVGAGI. CDR3 length: 15 residues. The V gene end was trimmed by 6 bases and the J gene end by 5 bases; junction bases not matched to a gene: 9. Written as DNA, the CDR3 is TGTGCCAGCAGCCCCGGACTAGCGGTATTGGAGACCCAGTACTTC. It encodes CASSPGLAVLETQYF.

Notes on this clone: Other DNA variants within this sample encode the same CDR3. The chain links TRBV19 to TRBJ2-1; D not certain. The length of the CDR3 is 15 residues. Germline V gene sequence: CDR1 LNHDA, CDR2 SQIVND (reference sequence). Trimming stripped 3 bases from V and 0 bases from J, with 9 bases between. In nucleotides, the CDR3 is TGTGCCAGTAGTATTGGCGGTAACTCCTACAATGAGCAGTTCTTC. Encoded protein: CASSIGGNSYNEQFF.

The rearrangement uses TRBV9 and TRBJ2-6; D remains ambiguous. Per germline, CDR1 SGDLS and CDR2 YYNGEE. The CDR3 spans 14 residues. With 3 bases removed from V and 6 bases from J, the gap between germline ends came to 10 bases. The CDR3 DNA follows: TGTGCCAGCAGCGCAGCCCCATCGGCCAACGTCCTGACTTTC. Amino acids: CASSAAPSANVLTF.

CDR3 nucleotide sequence: TGTGCCAGCAGCCCCAATTCGGTGAACACTGAAGCTTTCTTT. Its translation is CASSPNSVNTEAFF. The chain employs TRBV28 and TRBJ1-1; the D is unclear. The CDR3 spans 14 residues. CDR1 is MDHEN and CDR2 is SYDVKM in the germline V gene. V lost 6 bases and J lost 0, with 11 bases in between.

This chain links TRBV7-2 with TRBJ2-1; 7 nucleotides align to TRBD2. The CDR3 contains 18 residues. CDR1 is SGHTA and CDR2 is FQGNSA in the germline V gene. Trimming took 3 bases from V and 1 from J; bases not matched to a gene: 12. CDR3 sequence: CASSFRPKTSASYNEQFF. In DNA, the CDR3 is TGTGCCAGCAGCTTTCGTCCCAAAACTAGCGCATCCTACAATGAGCAGTTCTTC.

Note on this clone: The same CDR3 arises from other DNA sequences in this sample as well. The rearrangement joins TRBV5-4 to TRBJ1-1; TRBD1 is a possible D gene (5 bases). The CDR3 has 14 residues. CDR1 and CDR2 (germline): SGHNT, YYREEE (reference sequence). Trimming took off 0 bases at V and 1 base at J, with 7 bases between the two ends. The CDR3 DNA reads TGTGCCAGCAGCTTGGAAACAGGGAACACTGAAGCTTTCTTT. Translation gives CASSLETGNTEAFF.

The chain is built from TRBV28 and TRBJ1-4; weak D call: TRBD1 (6 bases). Per germline, CDR1 MDHEN and CDR2 SYDVKM. The CDR3 consists of 14 residues. Trimming pared 5 bases from V and 5 bases from J, leaving 12 bases between. The CDR3: CASSEQGRNEKLFF. The CDR3 nucleotides read TGTGCCAGCAGTGAACAGGGAAGGAATGAAAAACTGTTTTTT. Looking up the rest from reference TRBV28 and TRBJ1-4 gives the full variable domain: DVKVTQSSRYLVKRTGEKVFLECVQDMDHENMFWYRQDPGLGLRLIYFSYDVKMKEKGDIPEGYSVSREKKERFSLILESASTNQTSMYLCASSEQGRNEKLFFGSGTQLSVL.

The chain couples TRBV5-6 to TRBJ1-2; possibly TRBD1 for D (5 bases). V was trimmed by 3 bases and J by 3 bases, leaving 9 bases between them. The length of the CDR3 is 13 residues. Germline CDR1 is SGHDT and CDR2 is YYEEEE. The CDR3: CASSSDTHYGYTF. The CDR3 nucleotides read TGTGCCAGCAGCTCGGACACCCACTATGGCTACACCTTC.

The chain carries TRBV25-1 and TRBJ1-6, with 9 bases lining up with TRBD1. The CDR3 contains 16 residues. The V and J ends lost 4 bases and 10 bases, in that order; junction bases with no gene match: 11. Germline lookup yields CDR1 MGHDK and CDR2 SYGVNS. CDR3 in DNA: TGTGCCAGCAGTGCCTCCGGGACAGGGCCTAGATCACCCCTCCACTTT. This codes for CASSASGTGPRSPLHF. Complete variable domain (other parts from reference TRBV25-1 and TRBJ1-6): EADIYQTPRYLVIGTGKKITLECSQTMGHDKMYWYQQDPGMELHLIHYSYGVNSTEKGDLSSESTVSRIRTEHFPLTLESARPSHTSQYLCASSASGTGPRSPLHFGNGTRLTVT.

On this clone: Additional DNA sequences in this sample encode the identical CDR3. The V and J genes are TRBV15 and TRBJ1-5; 9 bases map to TRBD1. Looked up from germline, CDR1 is LNHNV and CDR2 is YYDKDF (reference sequence). The CDR3 length is 14 residues. V lost 3 bases and J lost 4; bases outside the gene matches: 1. The CDR3 here is CATSRGQGNQPQHF. The CDR3 DNA follows: TGTGCCACCAGCAGGGGACAGGGAAATCAGCCCCAGCATTTT.

This clone was picked up one time. In DNA, the CDR3 is TGTGCCAGCAGCTCGATCCTTGGGACTGGGAATTCACCCCTCCACTTT. It codes for CASSSILGTGNSPLHF. The V call is TRBV11-2, the J call TRBJ1-6, with D possibly TRBD1 on 5 matching bases. The V end was cut by 4 bases, the J end by 7 bases, with 17 bases between. This CDR3 spans 16 amino acids. CDR1 and CDR2 from the germline V gene are SGHAT and FQNNGV.